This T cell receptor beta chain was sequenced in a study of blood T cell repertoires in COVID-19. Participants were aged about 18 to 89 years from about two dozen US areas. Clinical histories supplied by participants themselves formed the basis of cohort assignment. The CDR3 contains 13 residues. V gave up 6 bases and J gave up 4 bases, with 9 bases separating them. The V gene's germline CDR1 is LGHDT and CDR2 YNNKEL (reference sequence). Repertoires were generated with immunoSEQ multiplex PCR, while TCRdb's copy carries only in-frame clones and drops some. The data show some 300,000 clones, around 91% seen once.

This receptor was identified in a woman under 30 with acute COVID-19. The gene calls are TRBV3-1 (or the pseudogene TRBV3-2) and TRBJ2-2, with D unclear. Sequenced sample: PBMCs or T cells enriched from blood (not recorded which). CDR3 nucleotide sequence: TGTGCCAGCAGTCCAAGCCCCACCGGGGAGCTGTTTTTT. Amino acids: CASSPSPTGELFF.